The TCR beta chain under discussion was sequenced for a study of blood T cell repertoires in COVID-19. The overall study: COVID-19 samples collected from the United States, Italy and Spain covered acute and convalescent phases.

The CDR3 totals 15 residues. The V and J ends lost 3 bases and 1 base respectively, with 12 bases between them. Germline V lookup: CDR1 LGHNA, CDR2 YSLEER. Original processing methods: Amplifying reference gene primers gave estimates of nucleated cell counts. Some clones are missing from TCRdb's copy, which holds only in-frame ones; the method was immunoSEQ multiplex PCR. V, J and clone size derive from that table, while D and trimming were established from the DNA sequence. The sample lists a few hundred thousand clones, approximately 88% occurring once. Everyone who took part was roughly 18 to 100 years old, and they came from about 23 US areas.

This TCR came from a woman aged 40 to 55 with acute COVID-19. Specimen: PBMCs or T cells enriched from blood (not recorded which). V is TRBV4-3 and J is TRBJ1-1; possible D gene TRBD1, 5 bases. The CDR3 coding sequence is TGCGCCAGCAGCCAGGGGGGAGTCGGGAACACTGAAGCTTTCTTT. This sequence encodes CASSQGGVGNTEAFF.